The clone carrying this TCR beta chain was detected ten times or more. Its antigen is unknown. CDR3 length: 15 amino acids. The ends lost 4 bases at V and 6 bases at J; junction bases unmatched: 4. CDR1 and CDR2 (germline): SGHNT, YYREEE (reference sequence). This record comes from a study of T cells after yellow fever vaccination. Notes on the study in general: High-abundance clonotypes from the bulk population could contaminate FACS-sorted repertoires. Detected again after the booster were most primary-vaccination clones, at 96% CD4 and roughly 88% CD8.

Template switching with 5'RACE generated the TCR cDNA and added a universal primer site and UMIs. Using its own MiXCR run on the 5' RACE reads, TCRdb lists one record per CDR3 protein. The profile shows over 110,000 distinct CDR3 sequences, 7.7% of them singletons. The sample was CD4+ T cells sorted from PBMCs, taken 5 days after the yellow fever booster vaccination. This chain connects TRBV5-4 to TRBJ2-1; TRBD2 matches at 13 bases. The TCR was taken from a man aged 25 to 40 who received the YFV17D yellow fever vaccine. DNA of the CDR3: TGTGCCAGCAGCGGGGGACTAGCGGGAACCAATGAGCAGTTCTTC. Its protein product is CASSGGLAGTNEQFF.